The T cell receptor beta chain under discussion was sequenced for a study of CD8+ T cells in alopecia areata. There are 19 residues in the CDR3. Looked up from germline, CDR1 is LGHNA and CDR2 is YSLEER. V lost 1 base and J lost 8; bases outside the gene matches: 17. This clone was counted between two and nine times. Specified treatment: oral pan-JAK inhibitor, 5-10 mg twice daily. Once RNA had been extracted, it was reverse transcribed into cDNA to act as the sequencing template. TCRdb keeps only in-frame clones here, not all; method: immunoSEQ multiplex PCR. In the table there are about 190,000 clones, more than 55% of which are singletons.

J is TRBJ1-4 and V is TRBV4-3; 9 bases are shared with TRBD1. The TCR originated in a human donor with alopecia areata. The sequenced sample was CD4+ T cells sorted from blood, obtained between weeks 49 and 50, from a patient treated with tofacitinib. The CDR3 DNA reads TGCGCCAGCAGCCAAGTATTTGGGACAGGGATCAACTCGGGGGAAAAACTGTTTTTT. Translating it yields CASSQVFGTGINSGEKLFF.